Below are 26 T cell receptor beta chains sequenced from a single sample in a study of blood T cells in healthy people across ages. Sample-barcoded 5' priming and a J-beta primer mix drove a second PCR of about 6 to 12 cycles. TCRdb re-called the 5' RACE reads through MiXCR, storing one row per CDR3 protein. The sample lists 600,000 to 850,000 distinct CDR3 sequences; more than 40% were seen once. What was sequenced was blood. These receptors were collected from a woman aged 55-69 years in good health.

This clonotype was recorded once. The J gene is TRBJ2-1, the V gene TRBV6-6, with 9 nucleotides matching TRBD1. Looked up from germline, CDR1 is MNHNY and CDR2 is SVGAGI (reference sequence). V shed 3 bases and J 4 bases; nucleotides not matched to a gene: 7. The CDR3 length is 16 residues. The CDR3 spells CASSYSQGAIYNEQFF. CDR3 bases: TGTGCCAGCAGTTATTCACAGGGGGCGATTTACAATGAGCAGTTCTTC.

V and J are TRBV6-6 and TRBJ1-2, with D hard to call. Germline V CDR1 and CDR2: MNHNY, SVGAGI (reference sequence). This CDR3 has 14 amino acids. V was shortened by 4 bases and J by 7 bases, with 16 bases between the two germline ends. The CDR3 reads CASSFQDVRGGYTF. CDR3 sequence (DNA): TGTGCCAGCAGTTTCCAGGACGTCCGGGGTGGCTACACCTTC.

A few counts support this clonotype. This chain uses TRBV20-1 with TRBJ2-7; TRBD1 might be the D (5 bases). Germline CDR1 DFQATT, CDR2 SNEGSKA (reference sequence). The V end lost 3 bases, the J end lost 3 bases, and 12 bases lay between the germline ends. CDR3 length: 13 amino acids. The CDR3 sequence: CSASQGQGYEQYF. The CDR3 bases are TGCAGTGCTAGTCAAGGGCAGGGCTACGAGCAGTACTTC.

The chain links TRBV5-1 to TRBJ2-7, with D tentatively TRBD1 or TRBD2 (6 bases each). V was shortened by 5 bases and J by 3 bases, with 18 bases between the two germline ends. CDR3 length: 15 amino acids. CDR1 is SGHRS, CDR2 YFSETQ, per germline. CDR3 nucleotides: TGCGCCAGCAGGAAAGAGGGGGGTAGCAGCTACGAGCAGTACTTC. This codes for CASRKEGGSSYEQYF.

The chain combines TRBV7-9 with TRBJ2-1; D is unclear. V lost 6 bases to trimming and J lost 6 bases, with 12 bases between them. This CDR3 region has 13 residues. CDR1 SEHNR and CDR2 FQNEAQ come from the germline V gene (reference sequence). The CDR3 protein is CASSPNSLNEQFF. As DNA, the CDR3 is TGTGCCAGCAGTCCAAACTCTCTCAATGAGCAGTTCTTC. The entire variable domain, with the rest obtained from reference TRBV7-9 and TRBJ2-1, is as follows: DTGVSQNPRHKITKRGQNVTFRCDPISEHNRLYWYRQTLGQGPEFLTYFQNEAQLEKSRLLSDRFSAERPKGSFSTLEIQRTEQGDSAMYLCASSPNSLNEQFFGPGTRLTVL.

This clonotype was counted between two and nine times. This chain joins TRBV5-1 and TRBJ1-1; maybe TRBD1 (5 bases). Germline CDR1 SGHRS, CDR2 YFSETQ. V was clipped by 4 bases and J by 2 bases, with 12 bases between them. This CDR3 is built from 14 residues. CDR3: CASSVNGGNTEAFF. CDR3 coding DNA: TGCGCCAGCAGCGTAAATGGGGGTAACACTGAAGCTTTCTTT.

The chain combines TRBV11-3 with TRBJ2-1; TRBD2 matches 11 bases. The better agreement between TRBJ2-7 and the DNA end casts doubt on the J call. The germline V gene encodes CDR1 SGHNT and CDR2 YENEEA. The CDR3 covers 16 residues. The CDR3 reads CASGETSGSAYNEQYF. The CDR3 coding sequence is TGTGCCAGCGGCGAAACTAGCGGGAGCGCCTACAATGAGCAGTACTTC.

The chain uses TRBV9 and TRBJ2-7; 9 bases line up with TRBD1. In germline, CDR1 is SGDLS, CDR2 YYNGEE. The CDR3 is 17 residues long. V shed 3 bases and J 3 bases; nucleotides not matched to a gene: 13. The CDR3 nucleotides read TGTGCCAGCAGCGAAGGAACCGATTCGACAGGGGGCTACGAGCAGTACTTC. This gives the protein CASSEGTDSTGGYEQYF.

The chain recombines TRBV20-1 with TRBJ2-5; 8 positions match TRBD1. The CDR3 is 13 residues long. V lost 6 bases to trimming and J lost 5 bases; unmatched junction nucleotides: 8. The germline gives CDR1 DFQATT, CDR2 SNEGSKA (reference sequence). The CDR3 loop reads CSARGPIEETQYF. In DNA form, the CDR3 reads TGCAGTGCCAGGGGGCCTATAGAGGAGACCCAGTACTTC.

This clonotype was counted between two and nine times. The chain combines TRBV5-1 with TRBJ2-7; D is possibly TRBD1 (6 bases). The germline V and J ends were trimmed by 4 bases and 0 bases, with 14 bases remaining between them. The CDR3 covers 15 residues. Germline V CDR1 and CDR2: SGHRS, YFSETQ. CDR3 bases: TGCGCCAGCAGCCTTGCGACAGGTTCCTCCTACGAGCAGTACTTC. It is translated as CASSLATGSSYEQYF.

This clonotype was counted a few times. The rearrangement joins TRBV28 to TRBJ2-1; the D is unclear. CDR3 length: 14 amino acids. Trimming left V 6 bases short and J 6 bases short, with 15 bases between. Germline V gene lookup returns CDR1 MDHEN and CDR2 SYDVKM. CDR3 sequence (DNA): TGTGCCAGCAGCCCCGAAAGCCCCATCAATGAGCAGTTCTTC. Translated, it gives CASSPESPINEQFF. Full variable domain (outside the CDR3, taken from reference TRBV28 and TRBJ2-1): DVKVTQSSRYLVKRTGEKVFLECVQDMDHENMFWYRQDPGLGLRLIYFSYDVKMKEKGDIPEGYSVSREKKERFSLILESASTNQTSMYLCASSPESPINEQFFGPGTRLTVL.

The gene calls are TRBV5-1 and TRBJ2-5; the match to TRBD1 covers 7 bases. The J call could be wrong; TRBJ2-7 is a better fit for the DNA end. This CDR3 is built from 15 residues. The germline V gene encodes CDR1 SGHRS and CDR2 YFSETQ. The CDR3 bases are TGCGCCAGCAGCGCAACAGGGGCAGTTCCTGGCGAGCAGTACTTC. Translating it yields CASSATGAVPGEQYF.

This clonotype has just a few counts. This rearrangement joins TRBV4-2 to TRBJ2-7; TRBD2 aligns across 11 bases. The V gene end was trimmed by 4 bases and the J gene end by 7 bases; junction bases not matched to a gene: 6. Per the germline V gene, CDR1 is LGHNA and CDR2 is YNFKEQ. The CDR3 covers 14 residues. The CDR3 is CASSPGLAAREQYF. CDR3 in DNA: TGTGCCAGCAGCCCGGGACTAGCGGCAAGGGAGCAGTACTTC.

This clonotype was observed a handful of times. The CDR3 region has the DNA TGTGCCAGCAGCTTCCGACGAGGAGATACGCAGTATTTT. Translating gives CASSFRRGDTQYF. The rearrangement joins TRBV5-8 to TRBJ2-3, with no clear D. Trimming stripped 2 bases from V and 5 bases from J, with 9 bases between. The CDR3 runs to 13 residues. Per the germline V gene, CDR1 is SGHTS and CDR2 is YDEGEE.

This sequence joins TRBV10-3 and TRBJ2-3, with TRBD2 matching 9 bases. The CDR3 is 16 amino acids. Germline V gene data show CDR1 as ENHRY and CDR2 as SYGVKD. The ends lost 4 bases at V and 4 bases at J; junction bases unmatched: 9. The CDR3 nucleotides read TGTGCCATCAGTGCCGCCAGCGGGAGGAGAGCAGATACGCAGTATTTT. Translating gives CAISAASGRRADTQYF.

This chain connects TRBV6-2 or TRBV6-3 to TRBJ1-1; D is possibly TRBD1 (5 bases). Trimming removed 0 bases from V and 5 bases from J, with 13 bases in between. The V gene's germline CDR1 is MNHEY and CDR2 SVGEGT. The CDR3 totals 15 residues. CDR3 amino acids: CASSYSGGYGTEAFF. The CDR3 bases are TGTGCCAGCAGTTACTCCGGGGGATACGGGACTGAAGCTTTCTTT.

This clonotype was picked up one time. The rearrangement joins TRBV7-8 to TRBJ2-5; 8 positions match TRBD1. J lost 7 bases, V lost 5 bases, and 12 bases had no gene match. Germline values: CDR1 SGHVS, CDR2 FQNEAQ. The CDR3 has 15 residues. The CDR3 reads CASSAPGTGEGTQYF. The CDR3 bases are TGTGCCAGCAGCGCCCCCGGGACAGGAGAGGGGACCCAGTACTTC.

This clonotype was seen only once. This chain connects TRBV9 to TRBJ2-3, with 12 bases lining up with TRBD1. Germline CDR1 and CDR2: SGDLS and YYNGEE. The CDR3 length is 16 residues. The V and J ends lost 1 base and 4 bases, in that order; junction bases with no gene match: 4. CDR3 region: CASSVIGTGGSDTQYF. CDR3 nucleotide sequence: TGTGCCAGCAGCGTAATCGGGACAGGGGGCTCAGATACGCAGTATTTT.

The chain recombines TRBV9 with TRBJ2-3; D not certain. Deletions cut 0 bases from V and 0 bases from J, with 11 bases between. The germline gives CDR1 SGDLS, CDR2 YYNGEE. The CDR3 totals 16 residues. The CDR3 DNA sequence: TGTGCCAGCAGCGTAGGCGGCACCTTAAGCACAGATACGCAGTATTTT. Its protein product is CASSVGGTLSTDTQYF.

V usage is TRBV27 and J usage is TRBJ2-1, with a tentative D call TRBD1 (6 bases). From germline, CDR1 is MNHEY and CDR2 SMNVEV (reference sequence). The CDR3 runs to 14 residues. Trimming stripped 3 bases from V and 5 bases from J, with 11 bases between. CDR3 bases: TGTGCCAGCAGTTTTTGGGGGCCTAACAATGAGCAGTTCTTC. Protein: CASSFWGPNNEQFF.

This chain connects TRBV18 to TRBJ2-5, with 7 bases fitting TRBD1. With V trimmed by 8 bases and J by 5 bases, 11 bases remained unmatched. From germline, CDR1 is KGHSH and CDR2 LQKENI. The CDR3 runs 14 residues. CDR3 nucleotide sequence: TGTGCCAGCGCGTCACGAGGGGGCTGGGAGACCCAGTACTTC. Translating gives CASASRGGWETQYF.

The chain employs TRBV9 and TRBJ1-1, with D maybe TRBD1 (5 bases). There are 14 residues in the CDR3. From germline, CDR1 is SGDLS and CDR2 YYNGEE. Trimming took 4 bases from V and 10 from J, leaving 20 bases between them. CDR3 sequence: CASSPTGGTGGAFF. The DNA for the CDR3 is TGTGCCAGCAGCCCCACCGGGGGGACGGGTGGAGCTTTCTTT.

There are a few counts of this clonotype. The V and J genes are TRBV20-1 and TRBJ2-7; 9 bases fit TRBD1. Germline CDR1 DFQATT, CDR2 SNEGSKA (reference sequence). This CDR3 contains 13 residues. The ends lost 4 bases at V and 3 bases at J; junction bases unmatched: 4. The CDR3: CSAINRGLYEQYF. CDR3 coding DNA: TGCAGTGCTATCAACAGGGGGCTCTACGAGCAGTACTTC.

This clonotype was observed a handful of times. The chain is built from TRBV4-2 and TRBJ2-5; D perhaps matches TRBD2 (6 bases). The germline V gene encodes CDR1 LGHNA and CDR2 YNFKEQ. This CDR3 region has 15 residues. V lost 4 bases and J lost 2, with 14 bases in between. CDR3 residues: CASSPRTAGQETQYF. Written as DNA, the CDR3 is TGTGCCAGCAGCCCCCGGACTGCGGGGCAAGAGACCCAGTACTTC.

The rearrangement joins TRBV21-1 to TRBJ2-7; TRBD2 reflects the table's D call only, with no check against the DNA. TRBJ2-4 explains the end of the DNA better; the J call may be wrong. TRBV21-1 is a pseudogene. This CDR3 region has 17 residues. This CDR3 is CASSLPQVTAVKNIQYF. Written as DNA, the CDR3 is TGTGCCAGCAGCCTCCCGCAGGTGACCGCCGTCAAAAACATTCAGTACTTC.

The genes are TRBV11-2 and TRBJ2-6; D is undetermined. This CDR3 is 17 amino acids long. Germline CDR1 is SGHAT and CDR2 is FQNNGV. V was cut by 3 bases and J by 0 bases, with 12 bases left in between. For the CDR3, the DNA is TGTGCCAGCAGCTTTAAAATGTTTAGCTCTGGGGCCAACGTCCTGACTTTC. Translated: CASSFKMFSSGANVLTF.